This T cell receptor beta chain was recovered during a study of OX40 agonist ivuxolimab in advanced cancers. About the investigation overall: Ivuxolimab was an agonistic, fully human IgG2 monoclonal antibody directed against OX40 (CD134), a costimulatory receptor. Intravenous ivuxolimab was administered to patients every 2 weeks at six dose levels: 0.01, 0.1, 0.3, 1.5, 3 and 10 mg/kg. Patients were allowed to have had prior anti-PD-1, anti-PD-L1 or anti-CTLA-4 therapy, and about 40% of the dose-escalation patients had been treated with checkpoint inhibitors. The paper reports the monotherapy dose-escalation portion (N of about 52 patients) of the phase I ivuxolimab trial. Among the roughly 50 dose-escalation patients, around 19 had hepatocellular carcinoma, some 15 melanoma, 9 renal cell carcinoma and 9 head and neck cancer. Peripheral TCRbeta sequencing aimed to test whether ivuxolimab altered TCR sequence diversity and caused clonal T-cell expansion. Partial responses were achieved by three dose-escalation patients, of whom one had hepatocellular carcinoma and two had cutaneous melanoma. In the dose-escalation cohort, approximately 82% of patients were male, and the mean age was approximately 60 years with a range of roughly 20 to 79.

V loses 3 bases of germline sequence and J loses 8 bases, and the interval between the two ends is 10 bases. The CDR1 and CDR2 encoded by the germline V gene are SNHLY and FYNNEI. Including cysteine and phenylalanine, the CDR3 has 12 amino acids. CDR3 DNA only is kept here, 36 bases in frame from base 1. Patients with a history of autoimmune disease or receiving systemic immunosuppression were excluded from the trial. In every dose cohort, peripheral blood was drawn for TCR sequencing at baseline, cycle 4 day 1, and cycle 7 day 1. Samples came from an open-label, multicenter, first-in-human phase I dose-escalation trial of ivuxolimab. Adults with locally advanced or metastatic melanoma, renal cell, hepatocellular, or head and neck squamous cell carcinoma were enrolled in the trial. CD4+ and CD8+ T cells were sorted separately from peripheral blood before TCR sequencing. For sequencing of the TCRbeta CDR3 region, genomic DNA was extracted from the sorted cells. The immunoSEQ Assay was used to sequence the TCRbeta CDR3 regions. TCRdb obtained this table from immuneACCESS and retained in-frame rearrangements with V and J assigned. These tables miss some clones; where compared with another copy, unresolved V genes account for less than half of the shortfall, and the remainder is unexplained. A total of 90,000 to 150,000 clones appear in this sample, roughly nine tenths of them only once. Around 0.53% of the sample belongs to the ten largest clones.

General findings and caveats noted by the study authors: Low levels of normalized T-cell clonal expansion were also seen in some patients who did not respond. At doses of 0.1 to 3.0 mg/kg, clonal expansion of both CD4+ and CD8+ T cells in blood was seen between baseline and week 6. After ivuxolimab, CD8+ T cells had more expanded clones than CD4+ T cells on average. The antigen specificity of the clonally expanded peripheral T cells was not determined. In the 0.1-3.0 mg/kg groups, partial responders were among the patients with the lowest normalized peripheral clonal expansion, particularly in CD8+ T cells.

As for this clone: Its target antigen remains unknown. Within one base of it there is no much larger clone, and no base qualities were kept.

Rearrangement joined TRBV2 to TRBJ1-1, with the identity of the D gene unclear. The sample here was CD4+ or CD8+ T cells sorted from blood, taken in a trial of the OX40 agonist ivuxolimab. The sequence derives from an adult with an advanced solid tumor such as melanoma, head and neck, liver or kidney cancer. This receptor has the CDR3 CASSESALEAFF. The bases read TGTGCCAGCAGTGAGTCAGCATTAGAAGCTTTCTTT.